Below, 25 T cell receptor beta chains from the same sample are listed, as sequenced in a study of blood T cell repertoires in COVID-19. Clones were sequenced by immunoSEQ multiplex PCR, and TCRdb holds only the in-frame ones, with some missing. The repertoire includes some 99,000 clones, roughly 87% of them detected once, and around 4.5% sits in the top ten. The sequenced sample was peripheral blood. These receptor sequences come from a man between 70 and 80 years old with acute or convalescent COVID-19.

This chain joins TRBV7-9 and TRBJ2-7, with TRBD1 matching over 9 bases. Looked up from germline, CDR1 is SEHNR and CDR2 is FQNEAQ (reference sequence). With V trimmed by 4 bases and J by 5 bases, 6 bases remained unmatched. The CDR3 is 14 amino acids. The CDR3: CASSSGQGFDEQYF. The CDR3, as DNA: TGTGCCAGCAGCTCCGGACAGGGGTTCGACGAGCAGTACTTC. Full variable domain (remainder filled in from reference TRBV7-9 and TRBJ2-7): DTGVSQNPRHKITKRGQNVTFRCDPISEHNRLYWYRQTLGQGPEFLTYFQNEAQLEKSRLLSDRFSAERPKGSFSTLEIQRTEQGDSAMYLCASSSGQGFDEQYFGPGTRLTVT.

As for this clone: One end of the junction does not line up with germline, which may come from a read error. The gene calls are TRBV25-1 and TRBJ1-6; the D gene is possibly TRBD1 (5 bases). The CDR3 spans 15 residues. Germline V gene data show CDR1 as MGHDK and CDR2 as SYGVNS. CDR3 region: CASREGSSYNSPLHF. The CDR3 DNA reads as TGTGCCAGCCGTGAGGGGAGCTCCTATAATTCACCCCTCCACTTT.

The chain joins TRBV27 to TRBJ1-1, with unresolved D. The CDR3 sequence is 13 residues long. The germline V gene has CDR1 MNHEY and CDR2 SMNVEV (reference sequence). V was cut by 2 bases and J by 4 bases, with 8 bases left in between. CDR3 amino acids: CASSLGRFTEAFF. The CDR3 DNA is TGTGCCAGCAGTTTAGGGAGATTCACTGAAGCTTTCTTT.

The chain couples TRBV6-5 to TRBJ1-2; D unresolved. Germline CDR1 is MNHEY and CDR2 is SVGAGI. The CDR3 loop spans 13 amino acids. The germline V and J ends were trimmed by 6 bases and 8 bases, with 16 bases remaining between them. The CDR3 DNA sequence: TGTGCCAGCAGACCCAGTCCCTCGGGGGGCTACACCTTC. The encoded protein is CASRPSPSGGYTF.

V gene TRBV2 combines with J gene TRBJ2-1, with 9 bases matching TRBD2. The ends lost 6 bases at V and 5 bases at J; junction bases unmatched: 2. CDR1 and CDR2 from the germline V gene are SNHLY and FYNNEI. The CDR3 is 13 residues long. The CDR3 here is CASSGGGDNEQFF. Here the CDR3 DNA reads TGTGCCAGCAGCGGCGGGGGGGACAATGAGCAGTTCTTC.

The genes are TRBV2 and TRBJ1-2; 8 bases fit TRBD1. Germline CDR1 SNHLY, CDR2 FYNNEI. V trimming: 6 bases; J trimming: 5 bases; junction bases outside the gene matches: 5. The CDR3 runs 13 residues. The CDR3 spells CASRGGQVYGYTF. Written as DNA, the CDR3 is TGTGCCAGCAGAGGGGGACAGGTATATGGCTACACCTTC.

The chain combines TRBV4-1 with TRBJ2-1, with 8 nucleotides matching TRBD2. V shed 1 base, J shed 3 bases, and the junction held 5 bases outside the gene matches. Per the germline V gene, CDR1 is MGHRA and CDR2 is YSYEKL. CDR3 length: 16 amino acids. CDR3 sequence: CASSQAHGGDYNEQFF. DNA of the CDR3: TGCGCCAGCAGCCAAGCCCACGGGGGGGACTACAATGAGCAGTTCTTC.

The CDR3 spells CASSLLGTGVARAKNIQYF. In DNA form, the CDR3 reads TGTGCCAGCAGCTTGCTAGGGACAGGGGTCGCTAGGGCCAAAAACATTCAGTACTTC. The rearrangement links TRBV7-8 to TRBJ2-4; 10 positions agree with TRBD1. CDR1 and CDR2 (germline): SGHVS, FQNEAQ. The CDR3 contains 19 residues. V shed 3 bases and J 1 base; nucleotides not matched to a gene: 12.

CDR3 DNA sequence: TGTGCCAGCAGTTACTCTCAGGGAGGCGACCAGCCCCAGCATTTT. It translates to CASSYSQGGDQPQHF. This chain joins TRBV6-6 and TRBJ1-5, with D perhaps matching TRBD1 (5 bases). This CDR3 has 15 amino acids. The V gene lost 0 bases and the J gene lost 7 bases, with 13 bases spanning the gap. The V gene's germline CDR1 is MNHNY and CDR2 SVGAGI (reference sequence).

This clone has just a few counts. Other DNA sequences from this sample encode an identical CDR3 as well. The chain combines TRBV19 with TRBJ1-5, with D perhaps matching TRBD1 (6 bases). Per germline, CDR1 LNHDA and CDR2 SQIVND (reference sequence). The CDR3 consists of 14 residues. Trimming shortened V by 4 bases and J by 0 bases, and 7 bases separated the two germline ends. The CDR3 sequence: CASSTTGSNQPQHF. The CDR3 DNA follows: TGTGCCAGTAGTACGACAGGTAGCAATCAGCCCCAGCATTTT.

A single count supports this clone. V is TRBV19 and J is TRBJ1-1; possibly TRBD1 for D (6 bases). V dropped 7 bases and J dropped 7 bases, with 13 bases sitting between them. CDR1 and CDR2 from the germline V gene are LNHDA and SQIVND (reference sequence). This CDR3 spans 12 amino acids. The CDR3 loop is CASKIATGEAFF. CDR3 nucleotide sequence: TGTGCCAGTAAGATTGCGACAGGTGAAGCTTTCTTT.

This clone was observed once. The chain links TRBV10-3 to TRBJ1-2; no clear D. CDR3 length: 16 amino acids. In germline, CDR1 is ENHRY, CDR2 SYGVKD. V dropped 0 bases and J dropped 0 bases, with 11 bases sitting between them. CDR3 sequence (DNA): TGTGCCATCAGTGAGTCGTTAAATTTAGCTAACTATGGCTACACCTTC. It translates to CAISESLNLANYGYTF.

This rearrangement joins TRBV27 to TRBJ2-2, with D maybe TRBD1 (5 bases). V was pared by 4 bases and J by 4 bases, with 13 bases between. This CDR3 region has 15 residues. The germline V gene has CDR1 MNHEY and CDR2 SMNVEV (reference sequence). CDR3 in DNA: TGTGCCAGCAGTTCCACAGGCCGAGGCACCGGGGAGCTGTTTTTT. Protein sequence: CASSSTGRGTGELFF.

This rearrangement joins TRBV7-8 to TRBJ1-1; 11 bases match TRBD1. The V segment lost 4 bases and the J segment 1 base; nucleotides outside the gene matches: 8. CDR3 length: 17 residues. CDR1 and CDR2 from the germline V gene are SGHVS and FQNEAQ. In nucleotides, the CDR3 is TGTGCCAGCAGCTCTTGGGGGACAGGGGGGAAGAACACTGAAGCTTTCTTT. This gives the protein CASSSWGTGGKNTEAFF.

This rearrangement joins TRBV6-1 to TRBJ1-1; D gene ambiguous. The CDR3 extends over 14 amino acids. V lost 1 base, J lost 5 bases, and 11 bases lay in between. The germline gives CDR1 MNHNS, CDR2 SASEGT. The CDR3 nucleotides are TGTGCCAGCAGTGAAGGAGGCGCCTGGACTGAAGCTTTCTTT. It yields the protein CASSEGGAWTEAFF.

V usage is TRBV6-5 and J usage is TRBJ1-2; the D gene is possibly TRBD1 (6 bases). V was cut by 6 bases and J by 5 bases, with 19 bases left in between. Germline CDR1 MNHEY, CDR2 SVGAGI. The CDR3 is 15 amino acids. The CDR3 loop reads CASRVTGLSGYGYTF. CDR3 coding DNA: TGTGCCAGCAGGGTAACAGGGCTTTCGGGGTATGGCTACACCTTC.

The chain is built from TRBV11-2 and TRBJ2-1; 10 nucleotides align to TRBD2. V lost 1 base to trimming and J lost 4 bases; unmatched junction nucleotides: 1. Per the germline V gene, CDR1 is SGHAT and CDR2 is FQNNGV. The CDR3 is made up of 15 amino acids. In DNA form, the CDR3 reads TGTGCCAGCAGCTTAGGGACTAGCGGATACAATGAGCAGTTCTTC. It encodes CASSLGTSGYNEQFF.

The chain joins TRBV19 to TRBJ1-2; the D gene is possibly TRBD1 (6 bases). Trimming took 6 bases from V and 4 from J, leaving 21 bases between them. This CDR3 contains 16 residues. From germline, CDR1 is LNHDA and CDR2 SQIVND (reference sequence). The CDR3 nucleotides read TGTGCCAGTAGGAGAACTACCCGGGGACACTCCTATGGCTACACCTTC. It specifies CASRRTTRGHSYGYTF.

This chain uses TRBV2 with TRBJ1-6, with TRBD1 identical over 11 bases. CDR1 is SNHLY, CDR2 FYNNEI, per germline. J gave up 2 bases and V 9 bases, and 3 bases lay outside the gene matches. This CDR3 comprises 15 residues. The CDR3 loop is CASRDRGAYNSPLHF. Written as DNA, the CDR3 is TGTGCCAGTAGGGACAGGGGGGCCTATAATTCACCCCTCCACTTT.

The chain is built from TRBV2 and TRBJ1-5, with a tentative D call TRBD1 (6 bases). Trimming shortened V by 7 bases and J by 1 base, and 8 bases separated the two germline ends. CDR3 size: 13 residues. Germline values: CDR1 SNHLY, CDR2 FYNNEI. CDR3 protein: CASKGGSNQPQHF. Written as DNA, the CDR3 is TGTGCCAGCAAGGGGGGGAGCAATCAGCCCCAGCATTTT.

The chain employs TRBV2 and TRBJ1-1; 7 bases map to TRBD1. There are 13 residues in the CDR3. The germline V gene has CDR1 SNHLY and CDR2 FYNNEI. With V trimmed by 7 bases and J by 1 base, 3 bases remained unmatched. CDR3 nucleotide sequence: TGTGCCAGCACCAGGACAGGGAACACTGAAGCTTTCTTT. Translating it yields CASTRTGNTEAFF.

The chain uses TRBV30 and TRBJ1-4; D perhaps matches TRBD1 (5 bases). The V and J ends lost 2 bases and 3 bases respectively, with 13 bases between them. There are 15 residues in the CDR3. Germline assignment: CDR1 GTSNPN and CDR2 SVGIG (reference sequence). The CDR3 nucleotides read TGTGCCTGGAGTTCGAACGGGGGTTCTAATGAAAAACTGTTTTTT. It yields the protein CAWSSNGGSNEKLFF.

The chain combines TRBV18 with TRBJ1-4, with 7 bases fitting TRBD1. Trimming removed 3 bases from V and 6 bases from J; junction bases left unmatched: 7. The CDR3 covers 15 residues. From germline, CDR1 is KGHSH and CDR2 LQKENI. The chain's CDR3 is CASSPPGTVDEKLFF. The CDR3 coding sequence is TGTGCCAGCTCACCCCCCGGGACAGTAGATGAAAAACTGTTTTTT.

The rearrangement joins TRBV11-1 to TRBJ1-1; D possibly corresponds to TRBD1 (5 bases). V lost 4 bases, J lost 5 bases, and 20 bases lay in between. The length of the CDR3 is 16 residues. Per the germline V gene, CDR1 is SGHAT and CDR2 is FQDESV (reference sequence). CDR3: CASSSTREGSGTEAFF. The CDR3 nucleotides are TGTGCCAGCAGCTCAACGCGGGAGGGTTCAGGGACTGAAGCTTTCTTT.

The chain carries TRBV2 and TRBJ1-2, with D maybe TRBD1 (5 bases). V was trimmed by 2 bases and J by 7 bases, leaving 11 bases between them. Germline V lookup: CDR1 SNHLY, CDR2 FYNNEI. The CDR3 loop spans 13 amino acids. The CDR3 here is CASSETREGGYTF. As DNA, the CDR3 is TGTGCCAGCAGTGAAACCAGGGAGGGTGGCTACACCTTC.